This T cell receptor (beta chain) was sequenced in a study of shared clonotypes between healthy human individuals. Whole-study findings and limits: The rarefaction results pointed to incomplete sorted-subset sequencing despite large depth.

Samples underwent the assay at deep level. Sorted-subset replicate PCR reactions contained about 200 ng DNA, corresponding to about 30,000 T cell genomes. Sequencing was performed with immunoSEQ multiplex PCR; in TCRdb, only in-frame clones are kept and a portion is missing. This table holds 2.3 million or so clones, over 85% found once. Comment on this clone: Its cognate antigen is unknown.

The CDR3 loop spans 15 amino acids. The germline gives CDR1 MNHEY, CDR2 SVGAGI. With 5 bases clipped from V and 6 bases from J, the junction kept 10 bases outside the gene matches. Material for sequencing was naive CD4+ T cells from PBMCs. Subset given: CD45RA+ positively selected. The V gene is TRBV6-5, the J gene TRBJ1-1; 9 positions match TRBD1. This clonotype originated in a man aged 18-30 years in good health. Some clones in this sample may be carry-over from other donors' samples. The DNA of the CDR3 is TGTGCCAGCAGTACTTCAACAGGGGGCTGGCCTGAAGCTTTCTTT. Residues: CASSTSTGGWPEAFF.